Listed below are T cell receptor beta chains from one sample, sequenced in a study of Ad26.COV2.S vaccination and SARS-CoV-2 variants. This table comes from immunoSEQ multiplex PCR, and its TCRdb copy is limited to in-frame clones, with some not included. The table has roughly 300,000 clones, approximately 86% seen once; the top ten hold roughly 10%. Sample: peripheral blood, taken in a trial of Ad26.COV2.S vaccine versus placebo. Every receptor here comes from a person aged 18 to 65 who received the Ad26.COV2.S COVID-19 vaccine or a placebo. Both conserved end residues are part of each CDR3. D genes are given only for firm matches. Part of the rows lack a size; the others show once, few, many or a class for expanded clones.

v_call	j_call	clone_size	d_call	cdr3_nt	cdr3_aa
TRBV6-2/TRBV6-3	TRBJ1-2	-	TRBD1	TGTGCCAGCAGTTTCGGGACAGGGAAAAGTGGCTACACCTTC	CASSFGTGKSGYTF
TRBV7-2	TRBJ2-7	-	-	TGTGCCAGCAGCTTAGGGAGAGCATCCTACGAGCAGTACTTC	CASSLGRASYEQYF
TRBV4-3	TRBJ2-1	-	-	TGCGCCAGCAGCCTAGGGCGGGCATACTCCTACAATGAGCAGTTCTTC	CASSLGRAYSYNEQFF
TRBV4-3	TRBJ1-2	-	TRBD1	TGCGCCAGCAGCCAAGAACAGGGGGTCCATGGCTACACCTTC	CASSQEQGVHGYTF
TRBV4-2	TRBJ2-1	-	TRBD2	TGTGCCAGCAGCCAAGATGGGACCGGGGGGAGCAATGAGCAGTTCTTC	CASSQDGTGGSNEQFF
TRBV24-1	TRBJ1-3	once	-	TGTGCATCGGGCGGGGAAGGAAACACCATATATTTT	CASGGEGNTIYF
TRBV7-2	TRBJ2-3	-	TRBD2	TGTGCCAGCAGCGACAGACTAGCGGGAGCCGATACGCAGTATTTT	CASSDRLAGADTQYF
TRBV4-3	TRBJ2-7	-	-	TGCGCCAGCAGCCAAGACTTGCCGCCTGGAGAGCAGTACTTC	CASSQDLPPGEQYF
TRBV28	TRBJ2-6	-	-	TGTGCCAGCAGTTTTCAAGAGGGGTCTGGGGCCAACGTCCTGACTTTC	CASSFQEGSGANVLTF
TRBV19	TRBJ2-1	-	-	TGTGCCAGTAGTATACAACGGGGGTTCTACAATGAGCAGTTCTTC	CASSIQRGFYNEQFF
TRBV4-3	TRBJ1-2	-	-	TGCGCCAGCAGCCAAGAAGCCAGGTGGGGGACCTATGGCTACACCTTC	CASSQEARWGTYGYTF
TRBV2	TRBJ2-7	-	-	TGTGCCAGCAGTGGGGGGGACAGTTATTCCTACGAGCAGTACTTC	CASSGGDSYSYEQYF
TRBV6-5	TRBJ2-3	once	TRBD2	TGTGCCAGCAGTCGAGGACTAGCGGGAGCAGATACGCAGTATTTT	CASSRGLAGADTQYF
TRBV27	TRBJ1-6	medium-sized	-	TGTGCCAGCAGATTTGAGGGACGGAGTAATTCACCCCTCCACTTT	CASRFEGRSNSPLHF
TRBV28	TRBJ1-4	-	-	TGTGCCAGCAGTTTTCGGGGGTCGACTAATGAAAAACTGTTTTTT	CASSFRGSTNEKLFF
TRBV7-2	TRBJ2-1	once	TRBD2	TGTGCCAGCGGACTAGCGGAGGGGTGGTATGAGCAGTTCTTC	CASGLAEGWYEQFF
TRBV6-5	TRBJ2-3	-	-	TGTGCCAGCCGACAGGGAGGGGGTACGCAGTATTTT	CASRQGGGTQYF
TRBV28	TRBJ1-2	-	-	TGTGCCAGCAGTTTAAAGGCAGGTAGCCCCTATGGCTACACCTTC	CASSLKAGSPYGYTF
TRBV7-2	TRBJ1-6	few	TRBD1	TGTGCCAGCAGCTTTACAGGGGGATGGAATTCACCCCTCCACTTT	CASSFTGGWNSPLHF
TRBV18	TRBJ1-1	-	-	TGTGCCAGCTCACCGAACAGCGGACAGATGAACACTGAAGCTTTCTTT	CASSPNSGQMNTEAFF
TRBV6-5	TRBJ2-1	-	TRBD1	TGTGCCAGCAGGCACGGACAGGGGGGGAGGGATGAGCAGTTCTTC	CASRHGQGGRDEQFF
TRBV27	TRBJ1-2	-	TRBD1	TGTGCCAGCAGTTTAATAAACAGGGGCGAAAACTATGGCTACACCTTC	CASSLINRGENYGYTF
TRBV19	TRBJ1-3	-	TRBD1	TGTGCCAGTAGTAACCGTCCCGGGACAGGGAAATATGGAAACACCATATATTTT	CASSNRPGTGKYGNTIYF
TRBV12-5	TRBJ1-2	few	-	TGTGCTAGTGGATATTCCGGAGACAGAAACTATGGCTACACCTTC	CASGYSGDRNYGYTF
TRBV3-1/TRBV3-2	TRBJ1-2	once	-	TGTGCCAGCAGCCAATCAATGGGAGGGGATTCGGATGGCTACACCTTC	CASSQSMGGDSDGYTF
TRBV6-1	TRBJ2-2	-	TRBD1	TGTGCCAGCAGTGGAAACAGGGGGCTGAACACCGGGGAGCTGTTTTTT	CASSGNRGLNTGELFF
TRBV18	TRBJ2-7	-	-	TGTGCCAGCTCACCATACCAGGGAGTCGACGAGCAGTACTTC	CASSPYQGVDEQYF
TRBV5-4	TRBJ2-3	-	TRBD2	TGTGCCAGCACAAGACTAGCGGGAATAACAGATACGCAGTATTTT	CASTRLAGITDTQYF
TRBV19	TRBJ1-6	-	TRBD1	TGTGCCAGTAGCAAACCGGGACAGGGTACGAATTCACCCCTCCACTTT	CASSKPGQGTNSPLHF
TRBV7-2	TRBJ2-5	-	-	TGTGCCAGCAGCTCTACCTTGACCAACCAAGAGACCCAGTACTTC	CASSSTLTNQETQYF
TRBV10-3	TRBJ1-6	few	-	TGTGCCATGCACGGGGACCTGGGTTCACCCCTCCACTTT	CAMHGDLGSPLHF
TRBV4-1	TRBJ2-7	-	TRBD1	TGCGCCAGCAGCCTCGCCTTTCCGGGACAGGGATCCTACGAGCAGTACTTC	CASSLAFPGQGSYEQYF
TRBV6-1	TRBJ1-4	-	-	TGTGCCAGCAGTGAGCAGGGAACAACTAATGAAAAACTGTTTTTT	CASSEQGTTNEKLFF
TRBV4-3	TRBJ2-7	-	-	TGCGCCAGCAGCCAAGGCTACGTCGCCGAGCAGTACTTC	CASSQGYVAEQYF
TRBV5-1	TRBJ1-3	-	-	TGCGCCAGCAGCCCCTCCCGACTCGACTCTGGAAACACCATATATTTT	CASSPSRLDSGNTIYF
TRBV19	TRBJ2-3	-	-	TGTGCCAGTAGTATGGAGGGGATGAACGCAGATACGCAGTATTTT	CASSMEGMNADTQYF